This entry features one T cell receptor (beta chain) sequence. Here immunoSEQ multiplex PCR was the method, and the copy in TCRdb shows in-frame clones only, minus some. The sample lists more than 200,000 clones, 65% to 90% occurring once. This sample was taken from a study of blood T cell repertoires in COVID-19. The CDR3 contains 15 residues. V dropped 2 bases and J dropped 4 bases, with 14 bases sitting between them. The V gene's germline CDR1 is SGHNT and CDR2 YENEEA. This sequence originates from a woman aged 40 to 49 who had recovered from COVID-19. The sequenced sample was peripheral blood. The rearrangement uses TRBV11-3 and TRBJ1-1; D is uncertain. CDR3 amino acids: CASSLSGEWSTEAFF. The CDR3 DNA is TGTGCCAGCAGCTTATCCGGGGAATGGAGCACTGAAGCTTTCTTT.